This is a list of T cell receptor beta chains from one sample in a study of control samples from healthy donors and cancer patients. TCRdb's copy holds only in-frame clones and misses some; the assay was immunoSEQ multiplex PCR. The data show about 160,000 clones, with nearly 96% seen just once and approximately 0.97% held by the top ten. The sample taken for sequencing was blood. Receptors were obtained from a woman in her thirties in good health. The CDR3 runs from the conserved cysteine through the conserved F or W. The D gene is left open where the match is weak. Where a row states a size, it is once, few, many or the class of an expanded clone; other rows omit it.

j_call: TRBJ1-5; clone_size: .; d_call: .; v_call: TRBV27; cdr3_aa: CASSPGTGNQPQHF; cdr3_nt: TGTGCCAGCAGCCCTGGGACCGGGAATCAGCCCCAGCATTTT
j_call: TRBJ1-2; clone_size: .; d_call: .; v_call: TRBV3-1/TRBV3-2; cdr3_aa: CASSQDARASGYTF; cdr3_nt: TGTGCCAGCAGCCAAGATGCCAGGGCGAGTGGCTACACCTTC
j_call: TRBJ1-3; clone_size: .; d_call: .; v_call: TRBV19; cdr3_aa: CASHLGSSSGNTIYF; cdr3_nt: TGTGCCAGCCACCTCGGCAGTAGCTCTGGAAACACCATATATTTT
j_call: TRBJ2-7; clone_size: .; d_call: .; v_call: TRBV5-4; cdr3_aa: CASSLSRTTSYEQYF; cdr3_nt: TGTGCCAGCAGCTTGAGCCGGACAACTTCCTACGAGCAGTACTTC
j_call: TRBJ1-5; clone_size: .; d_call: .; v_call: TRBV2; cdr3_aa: CASKWGSSNQPQHF; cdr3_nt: TGTGCCAGCAAATGGGGCAGTAGCAATCAGCCCCAGCATTTT
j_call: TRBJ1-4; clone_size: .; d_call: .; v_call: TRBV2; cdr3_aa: CASKPGPNEKLFF; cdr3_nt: TGTGCCAGCAAACCAGGGCCAAATGAAAAACTGTTTTTT
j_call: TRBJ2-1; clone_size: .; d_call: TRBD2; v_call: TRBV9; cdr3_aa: CASSVALTSGSWDEQFF; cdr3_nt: TGTGCCAGCAGCGTAGCCCTTACTAGCGGGAGTTGGGATGAGCAGTTCTTC
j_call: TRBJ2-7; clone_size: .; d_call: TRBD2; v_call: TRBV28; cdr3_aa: CASNRAGGPTYEQYF; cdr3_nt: TGTGCCAGCAATCGGGCGGGGGGCCCAACCTACGAGCAGTACTTC
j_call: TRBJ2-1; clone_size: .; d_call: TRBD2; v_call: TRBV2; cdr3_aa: CASTLVAGGEQFF; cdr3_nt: TGTGCCAGCACCCTGGTAGCGGGAGGTGAGCAGTTCTTC
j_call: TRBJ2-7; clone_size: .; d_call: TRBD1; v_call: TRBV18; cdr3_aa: CASSPVTGGALYEQYF; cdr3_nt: TGTGCCAGCTCACCGGTTACAGGGGGCGCCTTATACGAGCAGTACTTC
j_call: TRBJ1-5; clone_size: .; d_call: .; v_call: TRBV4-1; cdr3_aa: CASSQAGNQPQHF; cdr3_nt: TGCGCCAGCAGCCAAGCGGGGAATCAGCCCCAGCATTTT
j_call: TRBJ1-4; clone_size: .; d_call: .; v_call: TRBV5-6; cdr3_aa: CASSLVTNNEKLFF; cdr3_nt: TGTGCCAGCAGCCTTGTCACCAATAATGAAAAACTGTTTTTT
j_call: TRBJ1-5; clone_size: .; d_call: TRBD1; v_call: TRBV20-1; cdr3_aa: CSASTTGGDGVQPQHF; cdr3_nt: TGCAGTGCTAGTACTACAGGGGGGGACGGTGTTCAGCCCCAGCATTTT
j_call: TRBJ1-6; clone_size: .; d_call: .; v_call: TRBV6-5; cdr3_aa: CAVKPGAYNSPLHF; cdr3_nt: TGTGCCGTCAAACCAGGGGCCTATAATTCACCCCTCCACTTT
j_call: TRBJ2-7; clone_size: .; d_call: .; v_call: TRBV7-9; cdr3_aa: CASSLANGYYEQYF; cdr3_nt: TGTGCCAGCAGCTTAGCGAACGGATACTACGAGCAGTACTTC
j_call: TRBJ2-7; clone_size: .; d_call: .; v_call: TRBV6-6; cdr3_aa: CASGWTEQYF; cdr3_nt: TGTGCCAGCGGGTGGACAGAGCAGTACTTC
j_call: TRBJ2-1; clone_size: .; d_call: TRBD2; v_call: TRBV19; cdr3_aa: CASSIMGSGTTIYNEQFF; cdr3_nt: TGTGCCAGTAGTATAATGGGTAGCGGGACTACGATCTACAATGAGCAGTTCTTC
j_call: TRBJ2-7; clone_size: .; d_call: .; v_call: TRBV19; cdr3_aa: CASSSNSYEQYF; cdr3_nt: TGTGCCAGTAGTTCCAACAGCTACGAGCAGTACTTC
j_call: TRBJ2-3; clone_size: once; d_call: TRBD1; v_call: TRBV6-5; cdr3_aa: CASSRQGAGTDTQYF; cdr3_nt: TGTGCCAGCAGCCGACAGGGGGCAGGCACAGATACGCAGTATTTT
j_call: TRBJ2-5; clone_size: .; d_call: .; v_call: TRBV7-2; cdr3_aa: CASSLGRETQYF; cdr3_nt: TGTGCCAGCAGCTTAGGTCGGGAGACCCAGTACTTC
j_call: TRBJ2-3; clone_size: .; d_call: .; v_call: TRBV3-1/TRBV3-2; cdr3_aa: CASSQDLSPSSTDTQYF; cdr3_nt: TGTGCCAGCAGCCAAGATCTAAGTCCATCTAGCACAGATACGCAGTATTTT
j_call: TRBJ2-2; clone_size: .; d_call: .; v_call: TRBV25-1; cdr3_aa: CASTRRGHTGELFF; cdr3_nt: TGTGCCAGCACCCGGCGGGGGCACACCGGGGAGCTGTTTTTT
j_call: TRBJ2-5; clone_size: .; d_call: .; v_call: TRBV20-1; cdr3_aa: CSASLLVGQYF; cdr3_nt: TGCAGTGCTAGTTTACTGGTGGGCCAGTACTTC
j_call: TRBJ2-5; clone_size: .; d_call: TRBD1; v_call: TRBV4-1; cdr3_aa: CASSQGQLETQYF; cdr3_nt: TGCGCCAGCAGCCAGGGACAGTTGGAGACCCAGTACTTC
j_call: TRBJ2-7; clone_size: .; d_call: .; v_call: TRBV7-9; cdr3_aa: CASSQTALYEQYF; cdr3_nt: TGTGCCAGCAGCCAAACGGCCTTGTACGAGCAGTACTTC
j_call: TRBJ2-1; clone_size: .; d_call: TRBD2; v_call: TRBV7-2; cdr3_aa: CASSLELAGGLDEQFF; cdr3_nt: TGTGCCAGCAGCTTAGAACTAGCGGGGGGGTTGGATGAGCAGTTCTTC
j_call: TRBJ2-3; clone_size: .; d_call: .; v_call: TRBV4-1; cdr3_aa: CASREGNTDTQYF; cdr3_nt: TGCGCCAGCAGAGAGGGAAACACAGATACGCAGTATTTT
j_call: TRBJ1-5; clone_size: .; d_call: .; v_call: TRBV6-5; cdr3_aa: CASSRATDSNQPQHF; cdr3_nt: TGTGCCAGCAGTCGAGCCACAGATAGCAATCAGCCCCAGCATTTT
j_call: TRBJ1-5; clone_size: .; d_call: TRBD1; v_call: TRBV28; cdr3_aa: CASSLIDRGNQPQHF; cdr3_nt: TGTGCCAGCAGTTTAATCGACAGGGGCAATCAGCCCCAGCATTTT
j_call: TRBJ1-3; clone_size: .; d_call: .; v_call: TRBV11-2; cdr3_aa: CASSPNSGNTIYF; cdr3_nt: TGTGCCAGCAGCCCTAACTCTGGAAACACCATATATTTT
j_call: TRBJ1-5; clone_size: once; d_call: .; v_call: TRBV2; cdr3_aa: CASSVGGTGSRPQHF; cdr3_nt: TGTGCCAGCAGTGTCGGAGGTACAGGTAGTAGGCCCCAGCATTTT
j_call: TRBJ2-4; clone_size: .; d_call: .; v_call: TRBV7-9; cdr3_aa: CASSLVGTSGYIQYF; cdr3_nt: TGTGCCAGCAGCTTAGTAGGGACATCCGGCTACATTCAGTACTTC
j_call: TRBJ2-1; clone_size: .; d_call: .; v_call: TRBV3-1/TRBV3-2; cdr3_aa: CASSHVTRGDEQFF; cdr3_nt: TGTGCCAGCAGCCATGTTACTAGGGGCGATGAGCAGTTCTTC
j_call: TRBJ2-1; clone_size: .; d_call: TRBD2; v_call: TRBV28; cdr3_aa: CASSLRLAGANEQFF; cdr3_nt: TGTGCCAGCAGTTTGAGGCTAGCGGGAGCCAATGAGCAGTTCTTC
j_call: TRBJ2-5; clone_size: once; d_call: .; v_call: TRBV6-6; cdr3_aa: CASMDGHQETQYF; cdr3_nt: TGTGCCAGCATGGACGGCCACCAAGAGACCCAGTACTTC
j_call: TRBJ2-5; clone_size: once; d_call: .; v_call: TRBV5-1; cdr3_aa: CASRDRRSSETQYF; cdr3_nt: TGCGCCAGCAGGGATCGGAGATCATCAGAGACCCAGTACTTC
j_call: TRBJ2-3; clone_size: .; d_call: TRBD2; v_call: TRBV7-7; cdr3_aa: CASSEGASGGASDTQYF; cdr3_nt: TGTGCTAGCAGCGAGGGAGCTAGCGGGGGGGCCTCAGATACGCAGTATTTT
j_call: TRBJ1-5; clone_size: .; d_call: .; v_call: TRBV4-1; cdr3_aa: CASSQGTDSLPQHF; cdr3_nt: TGCGCCAGCAGCCAAGGAACAGACAGTTTGCCCCAGCATTTT
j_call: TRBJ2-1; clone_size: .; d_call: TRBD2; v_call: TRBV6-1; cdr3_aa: CASSATSGGAPSWFNEQFF; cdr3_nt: TGTGCCAGCAGTGCGACTAGCGGGGGGGCCCCTTCCTGGTTCAATGAGCAGTTCTTC
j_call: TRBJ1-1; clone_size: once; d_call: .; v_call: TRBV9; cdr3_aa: CASSVQGHNTEAFF; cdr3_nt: TGTGCCAGCAGCGTACAGGGGCATAACACTGAAGCTTTCTTT
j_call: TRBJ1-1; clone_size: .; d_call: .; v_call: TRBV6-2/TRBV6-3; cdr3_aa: CASSYEGNEAFF; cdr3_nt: TGTGCCAGCAGTTATGAGGGAAATGAAGCTTTCTTT
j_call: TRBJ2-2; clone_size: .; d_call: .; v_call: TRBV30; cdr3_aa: CAWSLNTGELFF; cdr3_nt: TGTGCCTGGAGTTTGAACACCGGGGAGCTGTTTTTT
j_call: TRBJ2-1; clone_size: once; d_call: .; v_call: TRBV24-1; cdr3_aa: CATSRTALVDYNEQFF; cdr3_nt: TGTGCCACCAGTCGGACAGCCCTCGTAGACTACAATGAGCAGTTCTTC
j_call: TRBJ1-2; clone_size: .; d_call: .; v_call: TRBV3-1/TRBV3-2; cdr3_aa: CASSQDLGGNYGYTF; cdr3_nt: TGTGCCAGCAGCCAAGATCTGGGCGGAAACTATGGCTACACCTTC
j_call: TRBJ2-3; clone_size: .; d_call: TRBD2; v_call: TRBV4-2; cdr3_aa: CASSQVLGRGDTQYF; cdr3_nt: TGTGCCAGCAGCCAGGTCCTAGGGAGGGGAGATACGCAGTATTTT
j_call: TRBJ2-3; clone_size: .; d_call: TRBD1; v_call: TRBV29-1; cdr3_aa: CSVPRTGGTGDTQYF; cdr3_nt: TGCAGCGTCCCGAGGACAGGGGGCACCGGGGATACGCAGTATTTT
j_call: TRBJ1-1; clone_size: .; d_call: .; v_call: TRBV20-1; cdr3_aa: CSASGPKKEENTEAFF; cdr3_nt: TGCAGTGCTAGTGGCCCAAAAAAAGAGGAGAACACTGAAGCTTTCTTT
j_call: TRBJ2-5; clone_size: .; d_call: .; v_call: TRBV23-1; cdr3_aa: CAGEPGPAETQYF; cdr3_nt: TGCGCCGGAGAACCCGGGCCTGCAGAGACCCAGTACTTC
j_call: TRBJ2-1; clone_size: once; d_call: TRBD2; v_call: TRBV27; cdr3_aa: CASSSGLNNEQFF; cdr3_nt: TGTGCCAGCAGTTCGGGACTAAACAATGAGCAGTTCTTC
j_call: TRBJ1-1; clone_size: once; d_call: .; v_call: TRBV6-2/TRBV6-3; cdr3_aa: CASSYIWGRTEAFF; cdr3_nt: TGTGCCAGCAGTTACATCTGGGGGCGGACTGAAGCTTTCTTT